This entry describes one T cell receptor beta chain. It lacks a known antigen. Per-base quality was not reported, and no clone a single base away is much larger than it. The TCR beta CDR3 regions were amplified from RNA transcripts. The first round of RT-PCR for the TCR CDR3 was performed with the HTBI primer set and the Qiagen OneStep RT-PCR kit. A second multiplex PCR round built the libraries, followed by size selection and purification. Paired-end sequencing of the libraries was performed with 100 bp reads on an Illumina HiSeq2000. The source study handled its data this way. SOAPnuke was used to process the raw data, removing reads that contained adapters or uncalled bases, had a mean Phred below 15, or lacked an exact match to the constant primer or identifier. COPE v1.2.5 was used to merge the high-quality paired reads, and each unique nucleotide sequence was defined as a clonotype. MiTCR v1.1 was used to align the clonotypes against IMGT TRBV, TRBD and TRBJ reference segments. The analysis included only V-J combinations with a frequency above 0.0001, which together covered around 99% of the repertoires. The TCS score was defined as the ratio of F50 (clonal expansion) to E x V (chaos), calculated using BLOSUM62-based TCRdist between CDR3 peptides within each V-J. Welch's t-statistics and random forest reduced approximately 520 V-J features to 13, which were used in a naive Bayes classifier (R e1071). Clones were called with MiXCR by TCRdb after fastp trimmed the public reads at Q25, and only in-frame beta chains were retained. A single entry per CDR3 protein holds the most common genes and DNA from its merged rows. None of the V and J calls come from the authors' own analysis; TCRdb made them. The sample table records some 420,000 distinct CDR3 sequences; roughly 15% of these occur just once. Jointly, the top ten make up 5.3% of the sample.

Stable Graves' hyperthyroidism was defined as no progression to ophthalmopathy during 18 months of follow-up. Hyperthyroidism patients were newly diagnosed, had a disease duration of under 2 months, and were aged 18 to 65 years. Patients with uncontrolled infections, other autoimmune diseases, pregnancy or lactation were excluded. Clinical symptoms, serum thyroxine and TRAb, thyroid ultrasound, and orbital computed tomography formed the basis for the diagnoses. PBMCs were separated from 8 to 10 ml of fresh peripheral blood using Ficoll-Paque density gradient centrifugation. Total RNA was extracted using Trizol reagent, and RNA quality was assessed on an Agilent 2100 Bioanalyzer. The CDR3 spans 14 residues, from the cysteine through the phenylalanine. The DNA shown is the 42-base CDR3, in frame from base 1. Trimming at the junction amounts to 6 bases on V and 0 bases on J, and the germline ends lie 9 bases apart. Taken from the germline V gene, the CDR1 and CDR2 loops are MNHNS and SASEGT.

The sample originates from a study of T cells in Graves' hyperthyroidism and ophthalmopathy (dated by TCRdb to between 2018 and 2020). Background for the entire study: Peripheral blood was collected at initial diagnosis, before any treatment. To identify distinguishing TCR V-J signatures, a discovery cohort of around 100 patients was used, comprising 43 with Graves' ophthalmopathy and approximately 57 with stable Graves' hyperthyroidism. The paper reports TCR Vbeta CDR3 sequencing of approximately 140 peripheral blood samples: some 44 ophthalmopathy, over 70 hyperthyroidism and approximately 17 progressor patients. In addition, the study compared T-cell repertoires in thyroid tissue and in blood from five or six Graves' hyperthyroidism patients. After sampling, hyperthyroidism patients received methimazole starting at 30 mg daily, and ophthalmopathy patients received high-dose intravenous methylprednisolone. For training and testing, the 80 to 100 patients in the discovery cohort were randomly divided in a 7:3 ratio. Prospective prediction of ophthalmopathy was tested in an independent validation cohort of fewer than 20 hyperthyroidism patients and 17 patients who later progressed to ophthalmopathy. Study-wide findings and limitations: Most expanded thyroid clonotypes (frequency above 0.001) were also found in blood, which suggests that blood repertoires may mirror thyroid immune responses. In validation, progression to ophthalmopathy was predicted by the model with 70.59% sensitivity and 72.22% specificity, a median of approximately 6.5 months before onset. Sample size was not statistically predetermined, and blinding of investigators to group allocation was not performed. In cross-validation, a model built on a 13 V-J signature told ophthalmopathy apart from stable hyperthyroidism with 85% to 90% sensitivity and roughly 82% specificity, and in testing the same model reached 80%/75%.

The chain is made from TRBV6-1 and TRBJ2-1; no D gene can be assigned with confidence. Material: blood. This TCR derives from a woman aged 18-29 years with Graves' hyperthyroidism. The bases are TGTGCCAGCAGGTTAGTCGCCTCCTACAATGAGCAGTTCTTC. This encodes CASRLVASYNEQFF.